This T cell receptor beta chain was documented in a study of CD8 T cells in ankylosing spondylitis. Study-wide results and limits: A TCR beta motif of roughly 8 highly homologous variants seemed to mark ankylosing spondylitis blood. A number of the motif variants had already been described in reactive arthritis synovial fluid and blood.

This clonotype was observed many times. Antigen: not known. The ends were cut back, 3 bases at V and 8 bases at J, with 13 bases in the middle. The CDR3 sequence is 13 residues long. CDR1 is KGHSH, CDR2 LQKENI, per germline. TCRdb processed the 5' RACE reads anew with MiXCR; each CDR3 protein has one entry. The table has around 150,000 distinct CDR3 sequences, more than 9.5% seen once. This chain links TRBV18 with TRBJ1-2; D not resolved. The sequencing sample was made of blood, either unsorted or a sorted T cell fraction (not recorded which). The TCR was taken from a female donor with ankylosing spondylitis or in good health (not recorded which). This CDR3 is CASSPELTPGYTF. The CDR3 DNA reads as TGTGCCAGCTCACCCGAACTGACACCCGGCTACACCTTC.